These T cell receptor beta chains were read from a single sample in a study of Graves' ophthalmopathy and Graves' hyperthyroidism. TCRdb fed the multiplex PCR reads into MiXCR, producing one record per CDR3 protein. The sample holds 450,000 to 600,000 distinct CDR3 sequences; 35% to 40% are singletons and the top ten take about 4%. Sample: peripheral blood or thyroid tissue (not recorded which). These receptors were taken from an adult man with Graves' hyperthyroidism. Each CDR3 is given with its conserved first and last residue. The D gene is left open where the match is weak. Only some rows state a clone size, as once, few, many or a class for expanded clones.

clone size	V gene	J gene	D gene	CDR3 DNA	CDR3 protein
many	TRBV7-2	TRBJ2-5	TRBD1	TGTGCCAGCAGCTTAGGGACAGGGGGCGGACAAGAGACCCAGTACTTC	CASSLGTGGGQETQYF
.	TRBV20-1	TRBJ1-5	.	TGCAGTGCCACGTATAGCGGACGGCCCCAGCATTTT	CSATYSGRPQHF
many	TRBV25-1	TRBJ2-6	.	TGTGCCAGCAGTGAATCCCTCTCTGGGGCCAACGTCCTGACTTTC	CASSESLSGANVLTF
.	TRBV10-3	TRBJ1-2	.	TGTGCCATCACCCCGACTAGCGGTCCTGGCTACACCTTC	CAITPTSGPGYTF
many	TRBV20-1	TRBJ2-7	.	TGCAGTGCTAGTCTGGACGGACAGCAGCAGTACTTC	CSASLDGQQQYF
.	TRBV3-1	TRBJ1-4	.	TGTGCCAGCAGCCAAGTCTGGTCCCCTAATGAAAAACTGTTTTTT	CASSQVWSPNEKLFF
many	TRBV5-5	TRBJ2-6	TRBD1	TGTGCCAGCAGCTTGGGCTTTGAGGGGGCGGGGGCCAACGTCCTGACTTTC	CASSLGFEGAGANVLTF
many	TRBV7-2	TRBJ2-7	TRBD2	TGTGCCAGCAGCTTAGCGTTGGCGGGAGCCTACGAGCAGTACTTC	CASSLALAGAYEQYF
many	TRBV19	TRBJ1-3	.	TGTGCCAGTAGTACAGGGACAATATTCGGAAACACCATATATTTT	CASSTGTIFGNTIYF
.	TRBV7-9	TRBJ2-3	TRBD1	TGTGCCAGCAGCCGCGGACAGGGCCAGGCAGATACGCAGTATTTT	CASSRGQGQADTQYF
.	TRBV10-3	TRBJ1-2	TRBD1	TGTGCCAGCAGGTCAACGACAGGGGGAAACTATGGCTACACCTTC	CASRSTTGGNYGYTF
.	TRBV18	TRBJ1-2	.	TGTGCCAGCTCACCAACGGAACAGGGTGACTACACCTTC	CASSPTEQGDYTF
many	TRBV7-9	TRBJ1-6	TRBD1	TGTGCCAGCAGCTTGGTGGGACAGGGGTCTGTAAATTCACCCCTCCACTTT	CASSLVGQGSVNSPLHF
few	TRBV3-1	TRBJ1-6	.	TGTGCCAGCAGACCAGGGCGAACCTATAATTCACCCCTCCACTTT	CASRPGRTYNSPLHF
few	TRBV2	TRBJ2-3	.	TGTGCCAGCATCGATTTTCGGGGCACAGATACGCAGTATTTT	CASIDFRGTDTQYF
few	TRBV3-1	TRBJ2-2	.	TGTGCCAGCAGCCAAGTTCTACCTCGACCCGGGGAGCTGTTTTTT	CASSQVLPRPGELFF
many	TRBV4-1	TRBJ1-3	.	TGCGCCAGCAGCCAAGGGTTCTCTGGAAACACCATATATTTT	CASSQGFSGNTIYF
few	TRBV5-1	TRBJ1-1	.	TGCGCCAGCAGCCCAACTCCGGGACCCTTGAACACTGAAGCTTTCTTT	CASSPTPGPLNTEAFF
.	TRBV2	TRBJ2-1	.	TGTGCCAGCAGTCCGGGACCCGGTTACAATGAGCAGTTCTTC	CASSPGPGYNEQFF
many	TRBV11-2	TRBJ2-7	.	TGTGCCAGCGCGGACGATAGCTACGAGCAGTACTTC	CASADDSYEQYF
many	TRBV7-9	TRBJ2-5	.	TGTGCCAGCAGCTTAGGACGGCCCCAGGTGACCCAGTACTTC	CASSLGRPQVTQYF
.	TRBV6-6	TRBJ1-1	.	TGTGCCAGCAGTTACGGGCAGGCCGTCGGTGAAGCTTTCTTT	CASSYGQAVGEAFF
many	TRBV20-1	TRBJ1-5	TRBD1	TGCAGTGGTAAACAGGGGAGTCAGCCCCAGCATTTT	CSGKQGSQPQHF
.	TRBV29-1	TRBJ2-7	TRBD2	TGCAGCGTTGGGATGGGTTTGGCGGGGGGCCCTACCTACGAGCAGTACTTC	CSVGMGLAGGPTYEQYF
.	TRBV10-3	TRBJ2-7	.	TGTGCCATCAGTGGGGGGGCCTTAGAGCAGTACTTC	CAISGGALEQYF
many	TRBV6-5	TRBJ2-5	TRBD1	TGTGCCAGCAGTTGGGGGACAGGGGAAGAGACCCAGTACTTC	CASSWGTGEETQYF
few	TRBV3-1	TRBJ1-5	.	TGTGCCAGCAGCCAAGATATTCGAGTTCAGCCCCAGCATTTT	CASSQDIRVQPQHF
.	TRBV15	TRBJ2-3	.	TGTGCCACCAGCAGAGATGCTACTAGCACAGATACGCAGTATTTT	CATSRDATSTDTQYF
.	TRBV7-2	TRBJ1-2	.	TGTGCCAGCAGCTTAACGGGGGATCAAGTTAACTATAGCTACACCTTC	CASSLTGDQVNYSYTF
many	TRBV5-4	TRBJ2-5	TRBD2	TGTGCCAGCGCCCCGAGACTAGCGGGTGGACAAGAGACCCAGTACTTC	CASAPRLAGGQETQYF
many	TRBV9	TRBJ1-2	.	TGTGCCAGCAGCGGCATCCCCGGGCAGGGCGGCTATGGCTACACCTTC	CASSGIPGQGGYGYTF
few	TRBV19	TRBJ2-2	.	TGTGCCAGTAGGGAGACGGGCGGGGAGCTGTTTTTT	CASRETGGELFF
many	TRBV19	TRBJ1-5	TRBD1	TGTGCCAGTAGTATTCGGACAGGGAAAAATCAGCCCCAGCATTTT	CASSIRTGKNQPQHF